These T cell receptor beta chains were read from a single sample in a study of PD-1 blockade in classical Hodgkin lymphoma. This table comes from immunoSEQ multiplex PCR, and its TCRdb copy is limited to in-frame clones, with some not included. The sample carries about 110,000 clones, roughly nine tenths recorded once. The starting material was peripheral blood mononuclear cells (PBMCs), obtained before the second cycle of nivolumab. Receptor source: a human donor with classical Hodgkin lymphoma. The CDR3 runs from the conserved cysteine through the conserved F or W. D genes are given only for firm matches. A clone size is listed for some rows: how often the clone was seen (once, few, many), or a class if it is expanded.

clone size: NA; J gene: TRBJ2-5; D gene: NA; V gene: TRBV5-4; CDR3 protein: CASGTPGSGKETQYF; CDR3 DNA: TGTGCCAGCGGAACCCCGGGCTCCGGGAAGGAGACCCAGTACTTC
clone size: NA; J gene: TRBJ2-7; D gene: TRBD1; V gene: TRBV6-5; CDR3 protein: CASSETGTGVEQYF; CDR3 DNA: TGTGCCAGCAGTGAAACCGGGACAGGGGTTGAGCAGTACTTC
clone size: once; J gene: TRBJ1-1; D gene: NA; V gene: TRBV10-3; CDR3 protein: CAMGGLSTEAFF; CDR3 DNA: TGTGCCATGGGGGGGCTATCAACTGAAGCTTTCTTT
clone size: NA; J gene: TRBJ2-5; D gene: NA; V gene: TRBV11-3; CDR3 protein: CASSASGGQETQYF; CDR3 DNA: TGTGCCAGCAGCGCCTCCGGGGGACAAGAGACCCAGTACTTC
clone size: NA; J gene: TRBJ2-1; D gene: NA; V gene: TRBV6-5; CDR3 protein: CASSYGVVQFF; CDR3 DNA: TGTGCCAGCAGTTACGGAGTGGTGCAGTTCTTC
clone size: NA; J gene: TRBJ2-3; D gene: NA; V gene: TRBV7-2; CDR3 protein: CASLKTGPDTQYF; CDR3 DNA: TGTGCCAGCCTTAAAACAGGGCCAGATACGCAGTATTTT
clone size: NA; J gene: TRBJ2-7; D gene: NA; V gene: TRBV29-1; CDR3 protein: CSVDGQGGYEQYF; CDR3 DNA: TGCAGCGTTGACGGGCAGGGAGGTTACGAGCAGTACTTC
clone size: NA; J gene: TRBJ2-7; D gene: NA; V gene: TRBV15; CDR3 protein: CATSFKVSYEQYF; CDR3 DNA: TGTGCCACCAGCTTCAAAGTGTCCTACGAGCAGTACTTC
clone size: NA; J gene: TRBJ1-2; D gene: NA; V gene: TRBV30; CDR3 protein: CAWSGSSASNYGYTF; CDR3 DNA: TGTGCCTGGAGTGGGTCGTCAGCCTCTAACTATGGCTACACCTTC
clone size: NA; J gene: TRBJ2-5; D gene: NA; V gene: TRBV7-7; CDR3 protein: CASSLGGKVSETQYF; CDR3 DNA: TGTGCCAGCAGCTTGGGCGGGAAGGTCTCAGAGACCCAGTACTTC
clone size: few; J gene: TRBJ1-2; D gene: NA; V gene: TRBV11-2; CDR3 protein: CASTPRNPRAGGRGYTF; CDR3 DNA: TGTGCCAGCACCCCGCGGAACCCCCGCGCGGGGGGACGCGGCTACACCTTC
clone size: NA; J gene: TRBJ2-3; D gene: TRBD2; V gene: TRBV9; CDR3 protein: CASSVSSGGTDTQYF; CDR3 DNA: TGTGCCAGCAGCGTGAGTAGCGGGGGCACAGATACGCAGTATTTT
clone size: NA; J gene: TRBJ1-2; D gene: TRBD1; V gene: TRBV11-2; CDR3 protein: CASSHRTGIAYGYTF; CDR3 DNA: TGTGCCAGCAGCCATAGGACAGGGATAGCCTATGGCTACACCTTC
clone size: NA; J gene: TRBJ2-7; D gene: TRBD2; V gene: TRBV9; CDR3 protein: CASSGGLAGASGEQYF; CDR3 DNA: TGTGCCAGCAGCGGGGGACTAGCGGGAGCCTCGGGGGAGCAGTACTTC
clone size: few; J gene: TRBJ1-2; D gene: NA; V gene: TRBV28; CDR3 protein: CASSLGAGVAYGYTF; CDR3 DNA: TGTGCCAGCAGTTTAGGCGCAGGAGTTGCCTATGGCTACACCTTC
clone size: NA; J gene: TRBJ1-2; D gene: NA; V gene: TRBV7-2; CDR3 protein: CASSPRGGRGNYGYTF; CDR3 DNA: TGTGCCAGCAGCCCAAGGGGGGGGCGCGGGAACTATGGCTACACCTTC
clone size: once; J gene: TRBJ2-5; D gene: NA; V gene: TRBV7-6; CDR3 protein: CASSLTTGEGETQYF; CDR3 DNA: TGTGCCAGCAGCTTGACGACAGGGGAGGGAGAGACCCAGTACTTC
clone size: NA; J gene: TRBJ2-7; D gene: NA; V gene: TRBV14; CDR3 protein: CASSQGYEQYF; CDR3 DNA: TGTGCCAGCAGCCAAGGCTACGAGCAGTACTTC
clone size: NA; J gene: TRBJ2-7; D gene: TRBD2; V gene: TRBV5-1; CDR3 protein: CASSSGTSAYEQYF; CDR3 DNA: TGCGCCAGCAGCTCCGGGACTAGCGCCTACGAGCAGTACTTC
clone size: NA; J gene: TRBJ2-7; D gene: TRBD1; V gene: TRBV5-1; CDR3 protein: CASSLALGTGYEQYF; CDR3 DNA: TGCGCCAGCAGCTTGGCCCTCGGGACAGGCTACGAGCAGTACTTC
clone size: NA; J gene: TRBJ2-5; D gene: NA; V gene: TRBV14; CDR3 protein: CASSRGNLQETQYF; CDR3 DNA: TGTGCCAGCAGTCGCGGGAACCTACAAGAGACCCAGTACTTC
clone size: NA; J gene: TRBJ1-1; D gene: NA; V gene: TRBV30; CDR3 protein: CARGHPNTEAFF; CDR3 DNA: TGTGCCCGTGGACACCCGAACACTGAAGCTTTCTTT
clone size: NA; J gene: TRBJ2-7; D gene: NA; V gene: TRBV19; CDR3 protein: CASSVRRGSYEQYF; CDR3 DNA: TGTGCCAGTAGTGTCCGACGGGGGTCCTACGAGCAGTACTTC
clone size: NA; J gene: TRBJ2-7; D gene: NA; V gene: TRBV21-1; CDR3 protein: CASSKGGPSGLYEQYF; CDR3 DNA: TGTGCCAGCAGCAAAGGCGGGCCCTCAGGTCTATACGAGCAGTACTTC
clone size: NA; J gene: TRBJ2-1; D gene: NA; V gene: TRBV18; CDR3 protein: CASSLYGGPANEQFF; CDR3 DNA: TGTGCCAGCTCACTATACGGGGGTCCGGCCAATGAGCAGTTCTTC
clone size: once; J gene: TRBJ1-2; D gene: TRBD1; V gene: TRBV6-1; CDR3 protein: CATTGTASYGYTF; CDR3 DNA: TGTGCCACAACCGGGACAGCCTCATATGGCTACACCTTC
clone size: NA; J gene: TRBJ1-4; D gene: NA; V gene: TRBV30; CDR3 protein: CAWTRGGEKLFF; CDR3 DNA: TGTGCCTGGACCCGGGGGGGCGAAAAACTGTTTTTT
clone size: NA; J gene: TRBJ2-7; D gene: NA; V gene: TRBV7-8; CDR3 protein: CASSLVEGFEQYF; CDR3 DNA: TGTGCCAGCAGCTTAGTAGAGGGTTTCGAGCAGTACTTC
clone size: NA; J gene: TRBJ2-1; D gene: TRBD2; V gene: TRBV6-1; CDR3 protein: CASLAGDTYNEQFF; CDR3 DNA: TGTGCCAGCTTAGCGGGAGATACTTACAATGAGCAGTTCTTC
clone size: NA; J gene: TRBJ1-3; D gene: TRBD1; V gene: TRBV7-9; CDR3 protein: CASSPGTGVGNTIYF; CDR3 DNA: TGTGCCAGCAGCCCCGGGACAGGGGTCGGAAACACCATATATTTT
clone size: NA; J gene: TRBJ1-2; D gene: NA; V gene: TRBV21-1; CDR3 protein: CASSPEERSPKGYTF; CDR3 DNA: TGTGCCAGCAGCCCTGAAGAGAGGTCCCCCAAGGGCTACACCTTC
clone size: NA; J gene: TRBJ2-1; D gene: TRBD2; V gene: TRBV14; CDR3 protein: CASSQDPRTSGKTYNEQFF; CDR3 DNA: TGTGCCAGCAGCCAAGATCCCCGGACTAGCGGGAAGACCTACAATGAGCAGTTCTTC
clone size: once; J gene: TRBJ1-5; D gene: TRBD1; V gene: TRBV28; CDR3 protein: CASRAGTGGPYQPQHF; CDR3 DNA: TGTGCCAGCAGGGCCGGGACAGGGGGCCCCTATCAGCCCCAGCATTTT
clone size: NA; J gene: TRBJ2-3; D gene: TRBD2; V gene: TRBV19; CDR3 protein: CASSFLADSTDTQYF; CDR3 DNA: TGTGCCAGTAGTTTCCTAGCGGACAGCACAGATACGCAGTATTTT
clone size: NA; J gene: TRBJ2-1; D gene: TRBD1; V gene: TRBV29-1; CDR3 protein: CSSWTGDNEQFF; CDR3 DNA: TGCAGCTCATGGACAGGAGACAATGAGCAGTTCTTC
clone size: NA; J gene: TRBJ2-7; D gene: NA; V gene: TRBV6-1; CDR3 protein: CASIASSSYEQYF; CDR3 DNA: TGTGCCAGCATAGCTAGCAGCTCCTACGAGCAGTACTTC
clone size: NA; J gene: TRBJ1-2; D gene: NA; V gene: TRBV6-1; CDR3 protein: CASSEYFGNYGYTF; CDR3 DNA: TGTGCCAGCAGTGAATATTTTGGCAACTATGGCTACACCTTC
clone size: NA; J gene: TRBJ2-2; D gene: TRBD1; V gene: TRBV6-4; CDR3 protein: CASSSGQGLPGELFF; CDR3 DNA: TGTGCCAGCAGTTCGGGACAGGGGTTGCCCGGGGAGCTGTTTTTT
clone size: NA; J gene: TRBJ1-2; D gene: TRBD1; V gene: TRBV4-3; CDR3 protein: CASSQDTTGGYYGYTF; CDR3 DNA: TGCGCCAGCAGCCAAGACACTACAGGGGGGTACTATGGCTACACCTTC
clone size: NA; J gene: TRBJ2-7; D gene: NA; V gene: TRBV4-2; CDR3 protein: CASSQGNESPHYEQYF; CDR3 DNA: TGTGCCAGCAGCCAAGGGAACGAGAGCCCTCACTACGAGCAGTACTTC
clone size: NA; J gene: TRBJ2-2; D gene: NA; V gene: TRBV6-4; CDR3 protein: CASLRRGQAVGVGELFF; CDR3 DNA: TGTGCCAGCCTTAGGAGGGGGCAGGCGGTCGGGGTCGGGGAGCTGTTTTTT
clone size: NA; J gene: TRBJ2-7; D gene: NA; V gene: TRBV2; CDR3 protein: CASSHEGVSYEQYF; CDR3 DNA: TGTGCCAGCAGCCACGAGGGGGTCTCCTACGAGCAGTACTTC
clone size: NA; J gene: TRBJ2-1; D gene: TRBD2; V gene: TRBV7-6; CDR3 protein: CASSPYLAGGSPYNEQFF; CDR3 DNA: TGTGCCAGCAGCCCCTACCTAGCGGGAGGGTCCCCCTACAATGAGCAGTTCTTC
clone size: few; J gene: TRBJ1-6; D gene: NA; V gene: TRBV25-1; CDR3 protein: CASTFLDSNSPLHF; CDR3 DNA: TGTGCCAGCACCTTCCTGGACTCCAATTCACCCCTCCACTTT
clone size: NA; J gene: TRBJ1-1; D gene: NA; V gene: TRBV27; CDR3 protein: CASSFTQSLEAFF; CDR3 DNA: TGTGCCAGCAGTTTCACACAGAGCCTTGAAGCTTTCTTT
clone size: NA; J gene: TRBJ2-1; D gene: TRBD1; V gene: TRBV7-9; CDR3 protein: CASGRGQGVSPLDNEQFF; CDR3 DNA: TGTGCCAGCGGGAGGGGACAGGGGGTCTCCCCTTTGGACAATGAGCAGTTCTTC
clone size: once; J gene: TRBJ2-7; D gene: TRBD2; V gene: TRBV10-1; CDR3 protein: CASSAEASGKGEQYF; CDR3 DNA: TGCGCCAGCAGTGCGGAGGCTAGCGGGAAGGGCGAGCAGTACTTC
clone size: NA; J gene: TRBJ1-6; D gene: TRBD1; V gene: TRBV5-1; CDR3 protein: CASSWEGQGSSSPLHF; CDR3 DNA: TGCGCCAGCAGCTGGGAAGGACAGGGATCTTCTTCACCCCTCCACTTT
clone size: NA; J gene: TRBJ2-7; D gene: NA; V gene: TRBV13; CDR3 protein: CASSPREGANEQYF; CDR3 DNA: TGTGCCAGCAGCCCCCGGGAGGGGGCCAACGAGCAGTACTTC
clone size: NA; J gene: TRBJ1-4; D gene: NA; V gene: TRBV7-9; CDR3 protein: CASSLGSGGGEKLFF; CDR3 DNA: TGTGCCAGCAGCTTAGGAAGCGGGGGTGGCGAAAAACTGTTTTTT
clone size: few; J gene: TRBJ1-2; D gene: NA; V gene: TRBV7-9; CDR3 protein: CASSLANYGYTF; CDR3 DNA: TGTGCCAGCAGCTTAGCAAACTATGGCTACACCTTC